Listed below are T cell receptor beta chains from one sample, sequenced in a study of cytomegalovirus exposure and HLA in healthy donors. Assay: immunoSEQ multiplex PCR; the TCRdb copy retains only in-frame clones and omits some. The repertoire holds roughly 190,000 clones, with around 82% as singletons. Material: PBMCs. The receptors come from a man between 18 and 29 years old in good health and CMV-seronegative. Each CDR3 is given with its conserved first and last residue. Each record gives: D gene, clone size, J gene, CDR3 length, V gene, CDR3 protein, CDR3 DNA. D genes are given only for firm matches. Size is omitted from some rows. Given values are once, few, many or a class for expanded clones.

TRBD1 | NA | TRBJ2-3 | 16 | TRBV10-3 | CAISLQGAGGTDTQYF | TGTGCCATCAGCCTACAGGGGGCTGGAGGCACAGATACGCAGTATTTT
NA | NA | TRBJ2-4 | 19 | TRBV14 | CASSQDAASAPTAKNIQYF | TGTGCCAGCAGCCAAGATGCAGCCAGCGCCCCCACAGCCAAAAACATTCAGTACTTC
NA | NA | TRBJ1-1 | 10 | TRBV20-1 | CSAGRGEAFF | TGCAGTGCTGGACGGGGTGAAGCTTTCTTT
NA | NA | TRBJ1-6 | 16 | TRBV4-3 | CASSQGGATQNSPLHF | TGCGCCAGCAGCCAGGGAGGGGCTACCCAAAATTCACCCCTCCACTTT
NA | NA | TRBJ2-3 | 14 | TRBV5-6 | CASSSGGSKGTQYF | TGTGCCAGCAGCAGTGGAGGGAGTAAAGGTACGCAGTATTTT
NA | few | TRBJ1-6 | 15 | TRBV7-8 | CASSFTGVDNSPLHF | TGTGCCAGCAGCTTCACCGGGGTTGATAATTCACCCCTCCACTTT
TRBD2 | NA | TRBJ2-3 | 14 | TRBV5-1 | CASKAGGGTDTQYF | TGCGCCAGCAAGGCGGGAGGGGGTACAGATACGCAGTATTTT
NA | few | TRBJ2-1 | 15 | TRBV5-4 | CASSSPGVGYNEQFF | TGTGCCAGCAGCTCACCAGGGGTTGGATACAATGAGCAGTTCTTC
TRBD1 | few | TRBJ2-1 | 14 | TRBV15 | CATSRRQGGNEQFF | TGTGCCACCAGCAGAAGACAGGGGGGGAATGAGCAGTTCTTC
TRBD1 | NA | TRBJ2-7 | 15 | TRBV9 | CASSVGPDRDYEQYF | TGTGCCAGCAGCGTGGGCCCCGACAGGGACTACGAGCAGTACTTC
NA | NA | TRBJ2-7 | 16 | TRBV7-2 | CASSPGPLRGPYEQYF | TGTGCCAGCAGCCCCGGTCCTTTGCGGGGGCCCTACGAGCAGTACTTC
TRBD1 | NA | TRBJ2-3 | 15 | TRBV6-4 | CASSEIGTAPLGQYF | TGTGCCAGCAGTGAAATTGGGACAGCCCCGTTGGGGCAGTATTTT